The 14 T cell receptor beta chains given below trace back to one sample, sequenced in a study of T cell responses to AZD1222 COVID-19 vaccine. TCRdb keeps only in-frame clones here, not all; method: immunoSEQ multiplex PCR. This table has 150,000 to 200,000 clones, around 92% appearing once. The source material was peripheral blood, sampled on day 0 of AZD1222 vaccination. Receptors originate from an adult in good health.

The V gene is TRBV19, the J gene TRBJ1-5, with D unclear. Germline CDR1 and CDR2: LNHDA and SQIVND (reference sequence). The CDR3 covers 15 residues. V dropped 4 bases and J dropped 0 bases, with 10 bases sitting between them. CDR3 coding DNA: TGTGCCAGTAGTACTATCGGGAATAGCAATCAGCCCCAGCATTTT. Its translation is CASSTIGNSNQPQHF.

J is TRBJ1-1 and V is TRBV11-2, with TRBD1 matching 11 bases. V was pared by 3 bases and J by 0 bases, with 9 bases of the junction left unmatched. The CDR3 totals 18 residues. Per the germline V gene, CDR1 is SGHAT and CDR2 is FQNNGV. Written as DNA, the CDR3 is TGTGCCAGCAGCTTCCGGGACAGGGGGTTCGGGGTGAACACTGAAGCTTTCTTT. Residues: CASSFRDRGFGVNTEAFF.

The V and J genes are TRBV5-6 and TRBJ1-2, with D unresolved. The CDR3 loop spans 15 amino acids. V lost 1 base to trimming and J lost 6 bases, with 16 bases between them. The germline gives CDR1 SGHDT, CDR2 YYEEEE. In DNA form, the CDR3 reads TGTGCCAGCAGCTTGCCTTTTGGGATAGGTCATGGCTACACCTTC. Amino acids: CASSLPFGIGHGYTF.

The chain employs TRBV7-6 and TRBJ2-2; D is tentatively TRBD1 or TRBD2 (5 bases each). V was cut by 3 bases and J by 4 bases, with 15 bases left in between. The CDR3 length is 16 residues. CDR1 and CDR2 (germline): SGHVS, FNYEAQ. Written as DNA, the CDR3 is TGTGCCAGCAGCTTTAGGGGACCCCCGGGCACCGGGGAGCTGTTTTTT. Its protein is CASSFRGPPGTGELFF.

This chain connects TRBV12-3 or TRBV12-4 to TRBJ2-7; D is unclear. V was pared by 3 bases and J by 4 bases, with 7 bases between. CDR3 size: 12 residues. CDR3 loop: CASSLNGYEQYF. The CDR3 region has the DNA TGTGCCAGCAGTTTGAATGGGTACGAGCAGTACTTC.

The chain recombines TRBV7-2 with TRBJ2-4; the D gene is possibly TRBD1 (6 bases). The CDR3 spans 14 residues. The germline V gene encodes CDR1 SGHTA and CDR2 FQGNSA. The germline V and J ends were trimmed by 5 bases and 8 bases, with 16 bases remaining between them. CDR3 bases: TGTGCCAGCAGCGCACAGGGTCGGTCAGACATTCAGTACTTC. Translation gives CASSAQGRSDIQYF.

This chain links TRBV28 with TRBJ2-7; the match to TRBD2 covers 8 bases. V shed 4 bases and J 2 bases; nucleotides not matched to a gene: 4. The CDR3 totals 14 residues. CDR1 MDHEN and CDR2 SYDVKM come from the germline V gene. CDR3 region: CASSYPGGAYEQYF. The CDR3 nucleotides are TGTGCCAGCAGTTATCCCGGGGGGGCCTACGAGCAGTACTTC.

CDR3 sequence (DNA): TGTGCTAGTGGCCTAGGGGGGCAGGGGGCTAATGAAGCTTTCTTT. Protein sequence: CASGLGGQGANEAFF. The chain links TRBV12-5 to TRBJ1-1; 8 bases agree with TRBD1. J gave up 7 bases and V 6 bases, and 13 bases lay outside the gene matches. CDR1 and CDR2 (germline): LGHNT, FRNRAP. The CDR3 is made up of 15 amino acids.

The chain joins TRBV11-1 to TRBJ2-5; 7 nucleotides agree with TRBD1. The germline CDR1 and CDR2 sequences are SGHAT and FQDESV (reference sequence). This CDR3 spans 15 amino acids. The V segment lost 3 bases and the J segment 6 bases; nucleotides outside the gene matches: 10. Written as DNA, the CDR3 is TGTGCCAGCAGCTTGAGAGACAGGGTCGGAAAGACCCAGTACTTC. Its translation: CASSLRDRVGKTQYF.

The V call is TRBV24-1, the J call TRBJ1-2; 7 bases are shared with TRBD1. This CDR3 contains 13 residues. Germline CDR1 reads KGHDR; CDR2 reads SFDVKD. Losses at the gene ends were 4 bases for V and 8 bases for J; bases not matched to a gene: 6. For the CDR3, the DNA is TGTGCCACCAGTGACTCCGACAGGGAAGGCTACACCTTC. Its translation is CATSDSDREGYTF.

The gene calls are TRBV5-6 and TRBJ1-2; 7 bases agree with TRBD1. CDR1 and CDR2 from the germline V gene are SGHDT and YYEEEE. V trimming: 2 bases; J trimming: 5 bases; junction bases outside the gene matches: 9. The CDR3 has 15 residues. CDR3 sequence (DNA): TGTGCCAGCAGCTTCGGAACAGGGGTGCGGTATGGCTACACCTTC. Amino acid sequence: CASSFGTGVRYGYTF.

The gene calls are TRBV4-2 and TRBJ1-1; D gene ambiguous. This CDR3 has 16 amino acids. Germline loops: CDR1 LGHNA, CDR2 YNFKEQ. The V and J ends lost 1 base and 0 bases respectively, with 12 bases between them. Here the CDR3 DNA reads TGTGCCAGCAGCCAAGCGGTGGGGAGAATGAACACTGAAGCTTTCTTT. Translating it yields CASSQAVGRMNTEAFF.

The CDR3 DNA is TGTGCCAGCAGCCAAGACCCCAGTCCTAACTATGGCTACACCTTC. Its protein product is CASSQDPSPNYGYTF. The chain joins TRBV3-1 (or the pseudogene TRBV3-2) to TRBJ1-2; D is uncertain. Germline V gives CDR1 LGHDT, CDR2 YNNKEL (reference sequence). Trimming removed 0 bases at V and 0 bases at J, with 8 bases between. CDR3 size: 15 residues.

This chain uses TRBV11-2 with TRBJ1-2; TRBD1 is a possible D gene (5 bases). Trimming removed 6 bases from V and 5 bases from J, with 16 bases in between. CDR1 SGHAT and CDR2 FQNNGV come from the germline V gene. The CDR3 totals 14 residues. The CDR3 protein is CASSPMNGGYGYTF. The DNA for the CDR3 is TGTGCCAGCAGTCCGATGAATGGGGGGTATGGCTACACCTTC.